Following are 32 T cell receptor beta chains from one sample sequenced in a study of identical twins. TCRdb reprocessed the 5' RACE reads with MiXCR, giving one entry per CDR3 protein. This sample has about 730,000 distinct CDR3 sequences, with 21% found just once. This same sample was also taken into another study, of T cells expressing NK-cell markers.

Source material: PBMCs. The receptors derive from a woman aged 18 to 35 in good health.

This clonotype showed up many times. The chain links TRBV6-5 to TRBJ2-2; no definite D call. Germline CDR1 reads MNHEY; CDR2 reads SVGAGI. Trimming cost V 3 bases and J 0 bases, with 5 bases left between them. The CDR3 length is 14 residues. For the CDR3, the DNA is TGTGCCAGCAGTTATGGGCCGAACACCGGGGAGCTGTTTTTT. As protein: CASSYGPNTGELFF.

This clonotype was detected many times. The chain joins TRBV30 to TRBJ2-5; possible D gene TRBD1, 6 bases. This CDR3 spans 14 amino acids. Trimming stripped 0 bases from V and 0 bases from J, with 8 bases between. Germline loops: CDR1 GTSNPN, CDR2 SVGIG (reference sequence). CDR3 bases: TGTGCCTGGAGTGTCCAGGGGTACCAAGAGACCCAGTACTTC. The encoded protein is CAWSVQGYQETQYF. Complete variable domain (other parts from reference TRBV30 and TRBJ2-5): SQTIHQWPATLVQPVGSPLSLECTVEGTSNPNLYWYRQAAGRGLQLLFYSVGIGQISSEVPQNLSASRPQDRQFILSSKKLLLSDSGFYLCAWSVQGYQETQYFGPGTRLLVL.

This clonotype has a count of ten or more. This chain links TRBV20-1 with TRBJ1-1; no firm D call. Per germline, CDR1 DFQATT and CDR2 SNEGSKA (reference sequence). The CDR3 runs to 12 residues. Trimming pared 6 bases from V and 0 bases from J, leaving 8 bases between. The CDR3 region is CSASTVNTEAFF. CDR3 nucleotide sequence: TGCAGTGCGTCGACTGTGAACACTGAAGCTTTCTTT.

This clonotype was counted at least ten times. V is TRBV20-1 and J is TRBJ2-5, with D maybe TRBD2 (6 bases). Trimming removed 3 bases at V and 3 bases at J, with 11 bases between. The CDR3 is made up of 13 amino acids. Germline lookup yields CDR1 DFQATT and CDR2 SNEGSKA (reference sequence). The CDR3 bases are TGCAGTGCTAGGCGCGGGGCCGAAGAGACCCAGTACTTC. Translated: CSARRGAEETQYF.

V gene TRBV7-2 combines with J gene TRBJ2-1, with 9 bases identical to TRBD2. Per germline, CDR1 SGHTA and CDR2 FQGNSA. The junction had 3 bases not matched to a gene; V was cut back by 8 bases and J by 7 bases. The CDR3 extends over 12 amino acids. CDR3 DNA sequence: TGTGCCAGCGGGCGGGAGGGGAATGAGCAGTTCTTC. Translated: CASGREGNEQFF.

This clonotype was detected only a few times. The V and J genes are TRBV10-3 and TRBJ1-6; D not resolved. CDR1 and CDR2 (germline): ENHRY, SYGVKD. There are 15 residues in the CDR3. Deletions cut 8 bases from V and 1 base from J, with 12 bases between. CDR3 in DNA: TGTGCCATCGGATCGAGCGGTTCCTATAATTCACCCCTCCACTTT. Translated, it gives CAIGSSGSYNSPLHF.

This chain links TRBV6-1 with TRBJ1-5; unclear D gene. Germline V gene sequence: CDR1 MNHNS, CDR2 SASEGT. With 8 bases removed from V and 3 bases from J, the gap between germline ends came to 20 bases. CDR3 length equals 16 residues. As DNA, the CDR3 is TGTGCCAGCCAAAAGGAGACGGTTCGAACCAATCAGCCCCAGCATTTT. It is translated as CASQKETVRTNQPQHF.

The chain recombines TRBV5-1 with TRBJ1-1; no reliable D call. There are 15 residues in the CDR3. Trimming removed 4 bases from V and 4 bases from J, with 17 bases in between. Germline values: CDR1 SGHRS, CDR2 YFSETQ. CDR3 region: CASSQQSIATTEAFF. In nucleotides, the CDR3 is TGCGCCAGCAGCCAACAATCTATCGCGACCACTGAAGCTTTCTTT. The full variable domain, in which reference TRBV5-1 and TRBJ1-1 provide the parts outside the CDR3, is KAGVTQTPRYLIKTRGQQVTLSCSPISGHRSVSWYQQTPGQGLQFLFEYFSETQRNKGNFPGRFSGRQFSNSRSEMNVSTLELGDSALYLCASSQQSIATTEAFFGQGTRLTVV.

This clonotype was counted many times. V gene TRBV6-2 or TRBV6-3 combines with J gene TRBJ2-7; D remains ambiguous. The V and J ends lost 3 bases and 12 bases respectively, with 12 bases between them. There are 11 residues in the CDR3. Germline loops: CDR1 MNHEY, CDR2 SVGEGT. CDR3 bases: TGTGCCAGCAGTTATCGGTCCCCAACGTACTTC. Its protein is CASSYRSPTYF.

The rearrangement joins TRBV7-6 to TRBJ1-1, with unresolved D. V shed 2 bases and J shed 4 bases, with 14 bases lying between them. There are 15 residues in the CDR3. CDR1 and CDR2 (germline): SGHVS, FNYEAQ. This chain's CDR3 is CASSLNPGGRTEAFF. In DNA, the CDR3 is TGTGCCAGCAGCTTAAACCCCGGCGGACGCACTGAAGCTTTCTTT.

The rearrangement joins TRBV29-1 to TRBJ2-7; 7 bases line up with TRBD1. V gave up 5 bases and J gave up 6 bases; unmatched junction bases: 13. The CDR3 spans 14 residues. The germline V gene encodes CDR1 SQVTM and CDR2 ANQGSEA. The CDR3: CSVTGTDRVLEQYF. CDR3 nucleotides: TGCAGCGTTACGGGGACAGACAGGGTCCTCGAGCAGTACTTC.

The rearrangement uses TRBV20-1 and TRBJ2-7, with D perhaps TRBD2 (6 bases). The germline gives CDR1 DFQATT, CDR2 SNEGSKA (reference sequence). CDR3 length: 12 residues. Trimming pared 6 bases from V and 5 bases from J, leaving 14 bases between. The CDR3 coding sequence is TGCAGTGCAGGGGACTTCTCGGACGAGCAGTACTTC. Protein sequence: CSAGDFSDEQYF.

This sequence joins TRBV20-1 and TRBJ2-7; maybe TRBD2 (7 bases). Germline CDR1 is DFQATT and CDR2 is SNEGSKA (reference sequence). The CDR3 spans 12 residues. CDR3 in DNA: TGCGGGGGGGGGCCTAGCACGTACGAGCAGTACTTC. As protein: CGGGPSTYEQYF.

This clonotype occurred a few times. This chain uses TRBV6-6 with TRBJ2-7; D is possibly TRBD1 or TRBD2 (6 bases each). Trimming removed 6 bases from V and 3 bases from J, with 12 bases in between. Germline V lookup: CDR1 MNHNY, CDR2 SVGAGI (reference sequence). CDR3 size: 13 residues. The CDR3 nucleotides read TGTGCCAGCAGGGGGGGACAAGTCTACGAGCAGTACTTC. This sequence encodes CASRGGQVYEQYF.

The chain carries TRBV7-2 and TRBJ2-1, with TRBD2 matching over 11 bases. V trimming: 1 base; J trimming: 8 bases; junction bases outside the gene matches: 10. The CDR3 consists of 17 residues. Looked up from germline, CDR1 is SGHTA and CDR2 is FQGNSA. The CDR3 here is CASSLGILAGATYEQFF. In DNA, the CDR3 is TGTGCCAGCAGCTTAGGGATACTAGCGGGGGCCACCTATGAGCAGTTCTTC.

The sample holds many counts of this clonotype. The chain employs TRBV9 and TRBJ1-1, with TRBD1 matching 7 bases. Germline CDR1 SGDLS, CDR2 YYNGEE. V shed 2 bases and J 3 bases; nucleotides not matched to a gene: 1. The CDR3 is 13 residues long. CDR3 sequence reads: CASSVDRDTEAFF. The CDR3 DNA is TGTGCCAGCAGCGTCGACAGGGACACTGAAGCTTTCTTT.

In this sample, this clonotype turned up a few times. The CDR3 protein is CASSAQGGEQFF. DNA for the CDR3: TGTGCCAGCAGCGCACAGGGCGGTGAGCAGTTCTTC. The chain uses TRBV7-2 and TRBJ2-1; D possibly corresponds to TRBD1 (6 bases). V was clipped by 5 bases and J by 9 bases, with 11 bases between them. Germline V gene sequence: CDR1 SGHTA, CDR2 FQGNSA. The CDR3 is 12 amino acids.

This clonotype was observed a few times. The chain carries TRBV7-7 and TRBJ2-7; 11 nucleotides match TRBD2. CDR3 length: 15 residues. The V gene end was trimmed by 6 bases and the J gene end by 6 bases; junction bases not matched to a gene: 10. CDR1 SSHAT and CDR2 FNYEAQ come from the germline V gene (reference sequence). DNA of the CDR3: TGTGCCAGCAGTCTGGACACTAGCGGGAGAGGCGAGCAGTACTTC. It specifies CASSLDTSGRGEQYF. Combining the CDR3 with reference TRBV7-7 and TRBJ2-7 gives the whole variable domain GAGVSQSPRYKVTKRGQDVTLRCDPISSHATLYWYQQALGQGPEFLTYFNYEAQPDKSGLPSDRFSAERPEGSISTLTIQRTEQRDSAMYRCASSLDTSGRGEQYFGPGTRLTVT.

The gene calls are TRBV20-1 and TRBJ2-7; 9 bases line up with TRBD1. CDR1 is DFQATT, CDR2 SNEGSKA, per germline (reference sequence). This CDR3 spans 19 amino acids. J lost 1 base, V lost 3 bases, and 19 bases had no gene match. DNA of the CDR3: TGCAGTGCTAGTCCAAACCCGGGACAGGGCACCTACGGGTCCTACGAGCAGTACTTC. This codes for CSASPNPGQGTYGSYEQYF.

V is TRBV11-1 and J is TRBJ2-3, with 9 bases identical to TRBD1. Germline-derived CDR1 and CDR2 are SGHAT and FQDESV (reference sequence). The junction had 16 bases not matched to a gene; V was cut back by 2 bases and J by 1 base. This CDR3 comprises 20 residues. The CDR3 region is CASSLFHLGRGQGGTDTQYF. The CDR3 coding sequence is TGTGCCAGCAGCTTATTTCATTTGGGTCGGGGACAGGGCGGCACAGATACGCAGTATTTT. Full variable domain (outside the CDR3, taken from reference TRBV11-1 and TRBJ2-3): EAEVAQSPRYKITEKSQAVAFWCDPISGHATLYWYRQILGQGPELLVQFQDESVVDDSQLPKDRFSAERLKGVDSTLKIQPAELGDSAMYLCASSLFHLGRGQGGTDTQYFGPGTRLTVL.

J is TRBJ2-3 and V is TRBV5-1; possibly TRBD1 for D (5 bases). Germline CDR1 reads SGHRS; CDR2 reads YFSETQ. Deletions cut 1 base from V and 2 bases from J, with 11 bases between. The length of the CDR3 is 15 residues. CDR3 protein: CASSLKQVLTDTQYF. The CDR3 DNA follows: TGCGCCAGCAGCTTGAAACAGGTCCTCACAGATACGCAGTATTTT.

The V gene is TRBV20-1, the J gene TRBJ2-7; D unclear. Germline assignment: CDR1 DFQATT and CDR2 SNEGSKA (reference sequence). Trimming removed 1 base at V and 6 bases at J, with 16 bases between. The CDR3 contains 14 residues. The CDR3 protein is CSARVAGPHPEQYF. CDR3 coding DNA: TGCAGTGCTAGAGTGGCCGGGCCTCACCCCGAGCAGTACTTC.

This chain connects TRBV5-1 to TRBJ1-2, with D possibly being TRBD1 (6 bases). V lost 3 bases and J 3 bases, leaving 15 bases between the germline ends. This CDR3 spans 15 amino acids. CDR1 and CDR2 (germline): SGHRS, YFSETQ. The CDR3 DNA is TGCGCCAGCAGCTGGACAGTCCTTCAGGACTATGGCTACACCTTC. As protein: CASSWTVLQDYGYTF. The whole variable domain, remainder taken from reference TRBV5-1 and TRBJ1-2, is KAGVTQTPRYLIKTRGQQVTLSCSPISGHRSVSWYQQTPGQGLQFLFEYFSETQRNKGNFPGRFSGRQFSNSRSEMNVSTLELGDSALYLCASSWTVLQDYGYTFGSGTRLTVV.

V gene TRBV9 combines with J gene TRBJ2-2; perhaps D is TRBD1 or TRBD2 (5 bases each). V lost 0 bases to trimming and J lost 2 bases, with 11 bases between them. Germline V lookup: CDR1 SGDLS, CDR2 YYNGEE. There are 16 residues in the CDR3. This CDR3 reads CASSVVRDPNTGELFF. For the CDR3, the DNA is TGTGCCAGCAGCGTAGTAAGGGACCCAAACACCGGGGAGCTGTTTTTT.

This clonotype was counted between two and nine times. This chain uses TRBV30 with TRBJ2-7, with 9 bases identical to TRBD2. Trimming cost V 0 bases and J 2 bases; bases outside gene matches: 5. Germline-derived CDR1 and CDR2 are GTSNPN and SVGIG (reference sequence). This CDR3 contains 15 residues. The CDR3 spells CAWSVGLAETYEQYF. For the CDR3, the DNA is TGTGCCTGGAGTGTGGGACTAGCCGAAACCTACGAGCAGTACTTC.

The V call is TRBV20-1, the J call TRBJ1-2, with no clear D. The length of the CDR3 is 14 residues. Trimming cost V 3 bases and J 4 bases, with 15 bases left between them. Germline CDR1 and CDR2: DFQATT and SNEGSKA (reference sequence). This chain's CDR3 is CSASLAASRYGYTF. For the CDR3, the DNA is TGCAGTGCTAGTCTGGCAGCTAGTCGCTATGGCTACACCTTC.

This clonotype was seen more than once but under ten times. V gene TRBV27 combines with J gene TRBJ1-2; 8 bases match TRBD1. The CDR3 covers 13 residues. Germline V gene lookup returns CDR1 MNHEY and CDR2 SMNVEV (reference sequence). V lost 4 bases and J lost 4; bases outside the gene matches: 2. CDR3 coding DNA: TGTGCCAGCAGTTGGACAGGGAGCTATGGCTACACCTTC. Protein sequence: CASSWTGSYGYTF.

CDR3: CSGSGLATSSYNEQFF. CDR3 nucleotides: TGCAGCGGGTCGGGACTCGCTACGAGCTCCTACAATGAGCAGTTCTTC. The gene calls are TRBV29-1 and TRBJ2-1, with D perhaps matching TRBD2 (6 bases). CDR3 size: 16 residues. With 7 bases removed from V and 0 bases from J, the gap between germline ends came to 19 bases. Germline V gene lookup returns CDR1 SQVTM and CDR2 ANQGSEA.

The chain joins TRBV7-2 to TRBJ1-4, with D unclear. CDR1 and CDR2 (germline): SGHTA, FQGNSA. The ends were cut back, 5 bases at V and 12 bases at J, with 19 bases in the middle. This CDR3 has 14 residues. DNA of the CDR3: TGTGCCAGCAGCGCCAGGCAGGACCACGTACAACTGTTTTTT. Translated: CASSARQDHVQLFF.

The chain combines TRBV10-3 with TRBJ2-3; 11 nucleotides line up with TRBD1. Germline V gives CDR1 ENHRY, CDR2 SYGVKD. The CDR3 is made up of 17 amino acids. The V and J ends lost 8 bases and 2 bases, in that order; junction bases with no gene match: 12. DNA for the CDR3: TGTGCCATCGGGACAGGGGGACAGCGGACCGTCACAGATACGCAGTATTTT. Its protein product is CAIGTGGQRTVTDTQYF.

This rearrangement joins TRBV12-3 or TRBV12-4 to TRBJ1-2; D ambiguous. V was cut by 2 bases and J by 8 bases, with 9 bases left in between. The CDR3 runs to 12 residues. The CDR3 DNA reads TGTGCCAGCAGTTTAAACATGTACGGCTACACCTTC. Residues: CASSLNMYGYTF.

This chain uses TRBV7-9 with TRBJ2-7; D remains ambiguous. The CDR3 has 13 amino acids. Trimming pared 11 bases from V and 0 bases from J, leaving 14 bases between. Per the germline V gene, CDR1 is SEHNR and CDR2 is FQNEAQ (reference sequence). DNA of the CDR3: TGTGCCGTCCGTGACCTGAGCTCCTACGAGCAGTACTTC. Amino acid sequence: CAVRDLSSYEQYF.